This T cell receptor (beta chain) was identified in a study of T cells in Graves' hyperthyroidism and ophthalmopathy. Notes on the study in general: Expanded thyroid clonotypes (above 0.001) were mostly also found in blood. The model made its ophthalmopathy prediction, and onset followed a median approximately 6 months later.

With V trimmed by 2 bases and J by 1 base, 4 bases remained unmatched. Per the germline V gene, CDR1 is LGHNA and CDR2 is YSLEER. CDR3 length equals 15 residues. Regions amplified from RNA transcripts were the TCR beta CDR3 regions. First-round RT-PCR with HTBI primers amplified the TCR CDR3 region. A single record per CDR3 protein comes from TCRdb applying MiXCR to the multiplex PCR reads. The profile shows 350,000 or so distinct CDR3 sequences, about a sixth of them singletons. Ten or more counts support this clonotype. Its specificity is not known. Exclusion of a patient resulted from uncontrolled infection, other autoimmune disease, pregnancy or lactation.

This TCR came from a middle-aged woman with Graves' ophthalmopathy. The chain employs TRBV4-3 and TRBJ2-5; 7 bases are shared with TRBD2. The sequenced material came from blood. The CDR3: CASSQYLAVQETQYF. The CDR3 coding sequence is TGCGCCAGCAGCCAATACCTAGCGGTCCAAGAGACCCAGTACTTC.